The T cell receptor beta chain described here comes from a study of cytomegalovirus exposure and HLA in healthy donors. Only in-frame clones appear in the TCRdb table, and some are missing; sequencing was by immunoSEQ multiplex PCR. The repertoire holds 130,000 to 150,000 clones, with about 91% as singletons. Trimming cost V 4 bases and J 6 bases; bases outside gene matches: 14. This CDR3 spans 18 amino acids. Germline CDR1 reads SGHDT; CDR2 reads YYEEEE. Input material: PBMCs. The receptor comes from a woman under 30 in good health and CMV-seropositive. The chain employs TRBV5-6 and TRBJ1-6, with 9 bases aligning to TRBD1. The CDR3 here is CASSLATGGATLNSPLHF. The CDR3 DNA follows: TGTGCCAGCAGCCTAGCTACAGGGGGCGCGACCCTTAATTCACCCCTCCACTTT. Complete variable domain (other parts from reference TRBV5-6 and TRBJ1-6): DAGVTQSPTHLIKTRGQQVTLRCSPKSGHDTVSWYQQALGQGPQFIFQYYEEEERQRGNFPDRFSGHQFPNYSSELNVNALLLGDSALYLCASSLATGGATLNSPLHFGNGTRLTVT.